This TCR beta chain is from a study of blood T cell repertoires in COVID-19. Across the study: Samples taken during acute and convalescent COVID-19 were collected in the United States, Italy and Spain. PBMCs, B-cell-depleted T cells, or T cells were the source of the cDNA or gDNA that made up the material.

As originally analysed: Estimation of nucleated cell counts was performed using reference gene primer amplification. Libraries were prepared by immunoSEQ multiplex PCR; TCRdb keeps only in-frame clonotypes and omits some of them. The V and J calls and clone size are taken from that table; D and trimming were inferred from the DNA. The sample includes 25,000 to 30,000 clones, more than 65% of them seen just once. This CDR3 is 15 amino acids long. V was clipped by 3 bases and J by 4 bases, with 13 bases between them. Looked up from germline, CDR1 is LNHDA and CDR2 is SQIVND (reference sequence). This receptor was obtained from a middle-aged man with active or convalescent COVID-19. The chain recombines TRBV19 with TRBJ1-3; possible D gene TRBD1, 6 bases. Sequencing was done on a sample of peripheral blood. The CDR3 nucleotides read TGTGCCAGTAGTATCGGGGGGGCCAAAGGAAACACCATATATTTT. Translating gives CASSIGGAKGNTIYF. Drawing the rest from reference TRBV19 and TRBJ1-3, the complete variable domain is DGGITQSPKYLFRKEGQNVTLSCEQNLNHDAMYWYRQDPGQGLRLIYYSQIVNDFQKGDIAEGYSVSREKKESFPLTVTSAQKNPTAFYLCASSIGGAKGNTIYFGEGSWLTVV.